In this sample, the clone carrying this T cell receptor (beta chain) turned up a few times. The antigen is not known. This sample was taken from a study of read filtering for tumor transcriptome and immune sequencing. The overall study: After DNase treatment, RNA was made into whole-transcriptome libraries.

Findings and limits, study-wide: Even smaller IR-seq throughput identified most shared clonotypes.

Germline CDR1 reads LNHDA; CDR2 reads SQIVND (reference sequence). This CDR3 region has 15 residues. V lost 4 bases and J lost 4; bases outside the gene matches: 9. From around 440 ng of RNA, a library with molecular barcoded alpha/delta and beta/gamma adaptors was made. TCRdb re-derived calls from the reads in MiXCR, one entry per CDR3 protein. The sample has some 46,000 distinct CDR3 sequences; 15% to 20% are singletons. This clonotype was sampled from a donor aged 40 or over with multiple myeloma. The sample taken for sequencing was a population of CD138-negative cells sorted from bone marrow. The chain joins TRBV19 to TRBJ1-2, with 7 bases fitting TRBD1. The CDR3 sequence is CASSRDDREAYGYTF. CDR3 nucleotides: TGTGCCAGTAGTAGGGATGACAGGGAGGCCTATGGCTACACCTTC.